Presented here are 25 T cell receptor beta chains from one specimen sequenced in a study of T-cell reconstitution after alpha-beta-depleted transplantation in children. TCRbeta library preparation incorporated unique molecular identifiers. MiXCR was run by TCRdb on the PCR reads, yielding one entry per CDR3 protein. The sample records fewer than 1 million distinct CDR3 sequences, about 15% being singletons. The starting material was PBMCs, mostly from graft donor cells, obtained 360 days after TCRalphabeta/CD19-depleted stem cell transplant. The receptors were sampled from a male patient aged 10 to 17 who had a stem cell transplant for acute lymphoblastic leukemia, so the T cells may come from the graft donor.

This clonotype has a handful of counts. This chain links TRBV3-1 with TRBJ2-1, with 8 bases matching TRBD2. The CDR3 runs to 16 residues. The V gene's germline CDR1 is LGHDT and CDR2 YNNKEL (reference sequence). The J segment lost 3 bases and the V segment lost 0 bases, leaving 4 bases of the junction unmatched. CDR3 region: CASSQEWLAGYNEQFF. As DNA, the CDR3 is TGTGCCAGCAGCCAAGAGTGGCTAGCGGGCTACAATGAGCAGTTCTTC.

The V call is TRBV14, the J call TRBJ2-1; no clear D gene. This CDR3 contains 15 residues. V was pared by 1 base and J by 4 bases, with 11 bases between. The germline CDR1 and CDR2 sequences are SGHDN and FVKESK. Here the CDR3 DNA reads TGTGCCAGCAGCCAAGGGTACCATCTTTACAATGAGCAGTTCTTC. Its translation: CASSQGYHLYNEQFF.

The V and J genes are TRBV29-1 and TRBJ1-2; D is ambiguous. Trimming took 2 bases from V and 5 from J, leaving 3 bases between them. Per germline, CDR1 SQVTM and CDR2 ANQGSEA. This CDR3 is built from 10 residues. The CDR3 sequence: CSVERYGYTF. The CDR3 DNA reads as TGCAGCGTTGAACGGTATGGCTACACCTTC.

This clonotype has only a few counts. J is TRBJ1-4 and V is TRBV12-3 or TRBV12-4, with a weak D call TRBD1 (6 bases). Deletions cut 4 bases from V and 5 bases from J, with 8 bases between. This CDR3 is built from 13 residues. CDR3 sequence reads: CASSSQGNEKLFF. The CDR3 nucleotides are TGTGCCAGCAGTTCTCAGGGGAATGAAAAACTGTTTTTT.

The chain joins TRBV9 to TRBJ2-1, with 9 bases that match TRBD2. Trimming removed 3 bases from V and 10 bases from J; junction bases left unmatched: 17. The CDR3 contains 17 residues. Germline CDR1 and CDR2: SGDLS and YYNGEE. The CDR3 reads CASSESIGGLAGNEQFF. The CDR3 bases are TGTGCCAGCAGCGAATCCATCGGGGGGCTAGCGGGAAACGAGCAGTTCTTC.

There are a few counts of this clonotype. The chain uses TRBV4-1 and TRBJ1-5, with D perhaps TRBD1 (6 bases). The germline gives CDR1 MGHRA, CDR2 YSYEKL. Trimming stripped 4 bases from V and 1 base from J, with 20 bases between. This CDR3 is 18 amino acids long. The CDR3 protein is CASSPTPLRRGSNQPQHF. Here the CDR3 DNA reads TGCGCCAGCAGCCCGACCCCCCTACGCAGGGGAAGCAATCAGCCCCAGCATTTT.

Only a few counts were recorded for this clonotype. The genes are TRBV7-2 and TRBJ2-1; 14 bases agree with TRBD2. From germline, CDR1 is SGHTA and CDR2 FQGNSA. Germline trimming cut 6 bases from V and 0 bases from J; bases unmatched to any gene: 7. CDR3 size: 18 residues. DNA of the CDR3: TGTGCCAGCAGTCCCGGGACTAGCGGGGGTAGCTCCTACAATGAGCAGTTCTTC. The encoded protein is CASSPGTSGGSSYNEQFF.

This clonotype was recorded a few times. The V call is TRBV5-1, the J call TRBJ2-7; TRBD2 matches at 9 bases. This CDR3 has 15 residues. In germline, CDR1 is SGHRS, CDR2 YFSETQ. V trimming: 2 bases; J trimming: 6 bases; junction bases outside the gene matches: 9. The CDR3, as DNA: TGCGCCAGCAGCTTATTAGCGGGAGTGGGAGGCGAGCAGTACTTC. Translating it yields CASSLLAGVGGEQYF.

The gene calls are TRBV9 and TRBJ2-7; TRBD1 or TRBD2 may be the D gene (5 bases each). Trimming shortened V by 3 bases and J by 2 bases, and 12 bases separated the two germline ends. This CDR3 is 14 amino acids long. Germline V gene sequence: CDR1 SGDLS, CDR2 YYNGEE. CDR3 region: CASSGDRHPYEQYF. In nucleotides, the CDR3 is TGTGCCAGCAGCGGGGACCGCCACCCCTACGAGCAGTACTTC. The whole variable domain, filled in from reference TRBV9 and TRBJ2-7, reads DSGVTQTPKHLITATGQRVTLRCSPRSGDLSVYWYQQSLDQGLQFLIQYYNGEERAKGNILERFSAQQFPDLHSELNLSSLELGDSALYFCASSGDRHPYEQYFGPGTRLTVT.

This clonotype was seen ten or more times. The gene calls are TRBV6-5 and TRBJ1-5; D not resolved. CDR1 is MNHEY and CDR2 is SVGAGI in the germline V gene. The CDR3 length is 13 residues. Between the trimmed V and J ends, which lost 2 bases and 3 bases, there was a span of 5 bases. CDR3 sequence reads: CASSYATNQPQHF. As DNA, the CDR3 is TGTGCCAGCAGTTACGCCACCAATCAGCCCCAGCATTTT.

This clonotype showed up many times. The gene calls are TRBV10-3 and TRBJ2-7; TRBD2 might be the D (5 bases). Germline loops: CDR1 ENHRY, CDR2 SYGVKD. The CDR3 is 14 amino acids. Deletions cut 6 bases from V and 2 bases from J, with 14 bases between. CDR3 protein: CAISSTSFPYEQYF. As DNA, the CDR3 is TGTGCCATCAGCTCCACTAGTTTCCCCTACGAGCAGTACTTC.

In its sample, this clonotype was seen many times. The rearrangement joins TRBV29-1 to TRBJ1-1; 7 bases map to TRBD1. Germline CDR1 is SQVTM and CDR2 is ANQGSEA. The CDR3 totals 10 residues. With V trimmed by 6 bases and J by 7 bases, 2 bases remained unmatched. CDR3 DNA: TGCAGCGTCAGGGACAGTGAAGCTTTCTTT. Amino acid sequence: CSVRDSEAFF.

This chain uses TRBV5-1 with TRBJ1-1; 9 bases line up with TRBD1. Trimming at V came to 2 bases and at J to 1 base, leaving 9 bases not matched to a gene. The CDR3 consists of 17 residues. Germline loops: CDR1 SGHRS, CDR2 YFSETQ. CDR3 nucleotides: TGCGCCAGCAGCTTTGGACAGGGGCCTTTCCCGAACACTGAAGCTTTCTTT. This gives the protein CASSFGQGPFPNTEAFF.

The V call is TRBV5-1, the J call TRBJ2-5; 7 nucleotides match TRBD2. CDR3 length equals 16 residues. V was pared by 0 bases and J by 0 bases, with 5 bases of the junction left unmatched. The germline CDR1 and CDR2 sequences are SGHRS and YFSETQ. Written as DNA, the CDR3 is TGCGCCAGCAGCTTGGAACCTAGCGGAGACCAAGAGACCCAGTACTTC. Translating gives CASSLEPSGDQETQYF.

This clonotype showed up just a few times. The rearrangement joins TRBV25-1 to TRBJ2-3, with D maybe TRBD2 (6 bases). The CDR3 spans 17 residues. Germline assignment: CDR1 MGHDK and CDR2 SYGVNS. V was cut by 3 bases and J by 0 bases, with 16 bases left in between. DNA of the CDR3: TGTGCCAGCAGTGACCCCCTGACAGCGGGTAGCACAGATACGCAGTATTTT. It codes for CASSDPLTAGSTDTQYF. Looking up the rest from reference TRBV25-1 and TRBJ2-3 gives the full variable domain: EADIYQTPRYLVIGTGKKITLECSQTMGHDKMYWYQQDPGMELHLIHYSYGVNSTEKGDLSSESTVSRIRTEHFPLTLESARPSHTSQYLCASSDPLTAGSTDTQYFGPGTRLTVL.

This clonotype was recorded a few times. The V call is TRBV12-3 or TRBV12-4, the J call TRBJ2-7, with TRBD1 matching over 7 bases. After removal of 6 bases from V and 3 bases from J, the junction contained 20 bases not matched to a gene. This CDR3 is 18 amino acids long. CDR3 nucleotide sequence: TGTGCCAGCAGAAAAAACAGGGGCCTCCGGGCAGGAGACTACGAGCAGTACTTC. It translates to CASRKNRGLRAGDYEQYF.

This clonotype was counted between two and nine times. The chain uses TRBV15 and TRBJ2-7; 8 positions match TRBD2. The CDR3 contains 15 residues. Germline V gene lookup returns CDR1 LNHNV and CDR2 YYDKDF (reference sequence). Trimming took 1 base from V and 5 from J; bases not matched to a gene: 7. The CDR3 region is CATSRAGGRFHEQYF. In nucleotides, the CDR3 is TGTGCCACCAGCAGAGCTGGCGGGAGGTTCCACGAGCAGTACTTC.

This clonotype was seen a few times. The chain is built from TRBV12-3 or TRBV12-4 and TRBJ2-7; possible D gene TRBD2, 5 bases. V lost 6 bases and J lost 0, with 15 bases in between. The CDR3 spans 15 residues. The CDR3 loop is CASSPERFTSYEQYF. CDR3 nucleotide sequence: TGTGCCAGCAGCCCAGAGCGGTTTACCTCCTACGAGCAGTACTTC.

This chain uses TRBV7-8 with TRBJ1-1; D unclear. In germline, CDR1 is SGHVS, CDR2 FQNEAQ. The CDR3 sequence is 15 residues long. Trimming shortened V by 3 bases and J by 1 base, and 12 bases separated the two germline ends. This CDR3 reads CASSFRRAANTEAFF. CDR3 DNA sequence: TGTGCCAGCAGCTTTAGGAGAGCAGCGAACACTGAAGCTTTCTTT.

This clonotype occurred many times. The CDR3 region has the DNA TGCAGTGCTCTCGGACAGGTGTTGTACGAGCAGTACTTC. This codes for CSALGQVLYEQYF. The chain combines TRBV20-1 with TRBJ2-7; TRBD1 aligns across 7 bases. The CDR3 sequence is 13 residues long. The J segment lost 4 bases and the V segment lost 5 bases, leaving 8 bases of the junction unmatched. Germline CDR1 and CDR2: DFQATT and SNEGSKA (reference sequence).

V is TRBV9 and J is TRBJ2-3; D call uncertain. Between the trimmed V and J ends, which lost 2 bases and 6 bases, there was a span of 25 bases. This CDR3 comprises 18 residues. In germline, CDR1 is SGDLS, CDR2 YYNGEE. Here the CDR3 DNA reads TGTGCCAGCAGCGTTAAAGGTGTGTTAGGACGGGCTAAGGATACGCAGTATTTT. Translated: CASSVKGVLGRAKDTQYF.

This clonotype was seen repeatedly, ten times or more. The V gene is TRBV12-3 or TRBV12-4, the J gene TRBJ2-1, with 11 bases lining up with TRBD2. V lost 4 bases to trimming and J lost 12 bases; unmatched junction nucleotides: 5. This CDR3 has 13 residues. CDR3 coding DNA: TGTGCCAGCAGTTCTATTCTAGCGGGAGGGCAGTTCTTC. Translated: CASSSILAGGQFF.

In its sample, this clonotype was seen once. The V and J genes are TRBV24-1 and TRBJ2-1, with D uncertain. CDR1 is KGHDR, CDR2 SFDVKD, per germline. Trimming cost V 0 bases and J 10 bases, with 12 bases left between them. This CDR3 contains 14 residues. Here the CDR3 DNA reads TGTGCCACCAGTGATTTGGGGGTAGTGAAAGAGCAGTTCTTC. It specifies CATSDLGVVKEQFF.

The CDR3: CAISESARARNTIYF. CDR3 nucleotides: TGTGCCATCAGTGAGTCGGCCCGTGCTCGAAACACCATATATTTT. The chain couples TRBV10-3 to TRBJ1-3; no clear D. V lost 0 bases, J lost 5 bases, and 11 bases lay in between. Per the germline V gene, CDR1 is ENHRY and CDR2 is SYGVKD. The CDR3 has 15 amino acids.

This clonotype was observed a few times. V gene TRBV25-1 combines with J gene TRBJ2-1; D possibly corresponds to TRBD2 (5 bases). Looked up from germline, CDR1 is MGHDK and CDR2 is SYGVNS. This CDR3 is built from 12 residues. The germline V and J ends were trimmed by 7 bases and 6 bases, with 10 bases remaining between them. The CDR3 reads CASTELGNEQFF. In nucleotides, the CDR3 is TGTGCCAGCACCGAACTAGGCAATGAGCAGTTCTTC.